Presented here are 17 T cell receptor beta chains from one specimen sequenced in a study of preoperative IRX-2 immunotherapy in early breast cancer. Assay: immunoSEQ multiplex PCR; the TCRdb copy retains only in-frame clones and omits some. In the table there are 40,000 to 45,000 clones, 77% of which are singletons. Treatment in this sample: preoperative locoregional IRX-2 cytokine immunotherapy. Source: tumor tissue, taken after IRX-2 immunotherapy. Source of these receptors: a human donor with breast cancer.

The genes are TRBV7-1 and TRBJ1-3; D is unresolved. TRBV7-1 is an ORF; its function is uncertain. The CDR3 runs 15 residues. V shed 3 bases and J shed 0 bases, with 9 bases lying between them. The CDR3 nucleotides are TGTGCCAGCAGCTCCCCGCGGCACTCTGGAAACACCATATATTTT. As protein: CASSSPRHSGNTIYF.

This clone was observed a handful of times. The chain carries TRBV11-3 and TRBJ2-7, with D unclear. This CDR3 spans 14 amino acids. The V end lost 3 bases, the J end lost 7 bases, and 16 bases lay between the germline ends. CDR1 is SGHNT, CDR2 YENEEA, per germline. The CDR3, as DNA: TGTGCCAGCAGCTTTATCTCGGGTGGCAGTGAGCAGTACTTC. Its translation: CASSFISGGSEQYF.

The rearrangement uses TRBV5-1 and TRBJ2-7; D not resolved. Germline assignment: CDR1 SGHRS and CDR2 YFSETQ. This CDR3 comprises 16 residues. The V end was cut by 4 bases, the J end by 3 bases, with 20 bases between. DNA of the CDR3: TGCGCCAGCAGCCTAATGACCGACACCCCCTTCTACGAGCAGTACTTC. It translates to CASSLMTDTPFYEQYF. Supplemented by reference TRBV5-1 and TRBJ2-7, the full variable domain reads KAGVTQTPRYLIKTRGQQVTLSCSPISGHRSVSWYQQTPGQGLQFLFEYFSETQRNKGNFPGRFSGRQFSNSRSEMNVSTLELGDSALYLCASSLMTDTPFYEQYFGPGTRLTVT.

The chain joins TRBV7-1 to TRBJ2-6; D possibly matches TRBD1 or TRBD2 (5 bases each). TRBV7-1 is marked as an open reading frame, function uncertain. The CDR3 spans 17 residues. V shed 4 bases and J shed 0 bases, with 13 bases lying between them. CDR3 sequence: CASSLYGAHSGANVLTF. The CDR3 bases are TGTGCCAGCAGCTTATACGGGGCTCACTCTGGGGCCAACGTCCTGACTTTC.

This chain connects TRBV18 to TRBJ1-5; TRBD1 aligns across 11 bases. V trimming: 6 bases; J trimming: 1 base; junction bases outside the gene matches: 14. The CDR3 runs to 19 residues. CDR1 KGHSH and CDR2 LQKENI come from the germline V gene. DNA for the CDR3: TGTGCCAGCTCCCTACGGGGACCGGGACAGGGGGACAGCAATCAGCCCCAGCATTTT. Protein product: CASSLRGPGQGDSNQPQHF.

This clone was seen just once. The chain joins TRBV5-1 to TRBJ2-1, with D unresolved. The V gene's germline CDR1 is SGHRS and CDR2 YFSETQ. This CDR3 is built from 15 residues. Trimming removed 4 bases at V and 6 bases at J, with 17 bases between. The CDR3: CASSVDPQVGNEQFF. The CDR3 coding sequence is TGCGCCAGCAGCGTTGATCCCCAGGTTGGCAATGAGCAGTTCTTC.

This clone showed up just once. The chain uses TRBV6-8 and TRBJ2-6, with D possibly being TRBD1 (6 bases). The V gene's germline CDR1 is MNHGY and CDR2 SAAAGT. The CDR3 covers 17 residues. Trimming shortened V by 6 bases and J by 0 bases, and 15 bases separated the two germline ends. For the CDR3, the DNA is TGTGCCAGCAGATGGGGGACACAAAACTCTGGGGCCAACGTCCTGACTTTC. It yields the protein CASRWGTQNSGANVLTF.

This clone has more than one count but fewer than ten. The chain uses TRBV11-3 and TRBJ2-1, with 10 nucleotides matching TRBD1. The CDR3 has 15 residues. Unmatched junction bases numbered 2, after V lost 0 bases and J lost 6 bases. Germline CDR1 SGHNT, CDR2 YENEEA. The CDR3 loop reads CASSLEGQGFNEQFF. In DNA form, the CDR3 reads TGTGCCAGCAGCTTAGAGGGACAGGGGTTCAATGAGCAGTTCTTC. Combining the CDR3 with reference TRBV11-3 and TRBJ2-1 gives the whole variable domain EAGVVQSPRYKIIEKKQPVAFWCNPISGHNTLYWYLQNLGQGPELLIRYENEEAVDDSQLPKDRFSAERLKGVDSTLKIQPAELGDSAVYLCASSLEGQGFNEQFFGPGTRLTVL.

J is TRBJ1-2 and V is TRBV18; D remains ambiguous. This CDR3 is built from 15 residues. V lost 1 base and J 5 bases, leaving 14 bases between the germline ends. CDR1 is KGHSH, CDR2 LQKENI, per germline. This CDR3 reads CASSPRAQVEYGYTF. For the CDR3, the DNA is TGTGCCAGCTCACCACGGGCGCAGGTCGAGTATGGCTACACCTTC.

The chain recombines TRBV12-5 with TRBJ1-2; D is ambiguous. Germline V gene data show CDR1 as LGHNT and CDR2 as FRNRAP. V was clipped by 7 bases and J by 3 bases, with 12 bases between them. The CDR3 runs to 13 residues. CDR3 bases: TGTGCTAGTGTCCGAGACTGGGACTATGGCTACACCTTC. Its protein is CASVRDWDYGYTF.

The rearrangement uses TRBV6-8 and TRBJ2-7; 7 bases are a match to TRBD2. The junction had 3 bases not matched to a gene; V was cut back by 5 bases and J by 5 bases. Per the germline V gene, CDR1 is MNHGY and CDR2 is SAAAGT. The CDR3 has 12 residues. The CDR3 region has the DNA TGTGCCAGCAGTGGTGGGGGGGACGAGCAGTACTTC. This gives the protein CASSGGGDEQYF.

This clone was seen more than once but under ten times. J is TRBJ2-1 and V is TRBV19; 10 nucleotides agree with TRBD1. This CDR3 contains 16 residues. V lost 2 bases to trimming and J lost 8 bases; unmatched junction nucleotides: 9. Germline V lookup: CDR1 LNHDA, CDR2 SQIVND (reference sequence). The CDR3 region has the DNA TGTGCCAGTAGTATATTTAGGTGGGACAGGGGCTATGAGCAGTTCTTC. This sequence encodes CASSIFRWDRGYEQFF.

The chain uses TRBV11-3 and TRBJ2-1; 9 bases are a match to TRBD2. Germline trimming cut 4 bases from V and 4 bases from J; bases unmatched to any gene: 11. This CDR3 has 17 residues. Per the germline V gene, CDR1 is SGHNT and CDR2 is YENEEA. CDR3 region: CASSWSTGGRGYNEQFF. The CDR3 region has the DNA TGTGCCAGCAGCTGGTCTACGGGCGGGAGGGGATACAATGAGCAGTTCTTC.

The chain combines TRBV5-1 with TRBJ2-1; D is perhaps TRBD2 (6 bases). Germline V CDR1 and CDR2: SGHRS, YFSETQ. Deletions cut 6 bases from V and 5 bases from J, with 15 bases between. This CDR3 spans 14 amino acids. CDR3: CASTMRSGDNEQFF. In DNA, the CDR3 is TGCGCCAGCACCATGCGGTCGGGGGACAATGAGCAGTTCTTC.

There are a few counts of this clone. V usage is TRBV6-8 and J usage is TRBJ1-6; D is possibly TRBD1 (5 bases). The germline CDR1 and CDR2 sequences are MNHGY and SAAAGT. Trimming left V 8 bases short and J 7 bases short, with 12 bases between. This CDR3 has 13 amino acids. CDR3 sequence (DNA): TGTGCCAGCGGGGACCTGCGGAATTCACCCCTCCACTTT. Amino acid sequence: CASGDLRNSPLHF.

The V gene is TRBV15, the J gene TRBJ1-5; TRBD1 is a possible D gene (5 bases). Germline V gene lookup returns CDR1 LNHNV and CDR2 YYDKDF (reference sequence). This CDR3 region has 14 residues. V was cut by 0 bases and J by 4 bases, with 7 bases left in between. CDR3 protein: CATSREAGNQPQHF. The CDR3 coding sequence is TGTGCCACCAGCAGAGAGGCAGGGAATCAGCCCCAGCATTTT.

In the case of this clone: The junction and the germline gene differ at one end; a read error may be behind it. This chain links TRBV19 with TRBJ2-2, with TRBD2 matching 12 bases. The germline V gene encodes CDR1 LNHDA and CDR2 SQIVND (reference sequence). The CDR3 is made up of 18 amino acids. CDR3 DNA sequence: TGTGCCAGTAGTCTAGAACCCGGACTAGCGGGAAGGGCCGGGGAGCTGTTTTTT. This gives the protein CASSLEPGLAGRAGELFF.